This is a list of T cell receptor beta chains from one sample in a study of blood T cell repertoires in COVID-19. TCRdb's table, derived via immunoSEQ multiplex PCR, lists solely in-frame clones and lacks some. The profile shows around 190,000 clones, about 82% of them singletons. The specimen was peripheral blood. The receptors were sampled from a man between 65 and 80 years old with active or convalescent COVID-19. Each CDR3 is given with its conserved first and last residue. Fields, in order: D gene, J gene, V gene, clone size, CDR3 DNA, CDR3 protein. A D gene is named only where the DNA matches it firmly. For some rows the clone size is stated as once, few or many, or as a class when expanded; others skip it.

d_gene: -; j_gene: TRBJ1-1; v_gene: TRBV10-3; abundance: few; CDR3nt: TGTGCCATCAGTGATCCTGAAGCGGACACTGAAGCTTTCTTT; CDR3aa: CAISDPEADTEAFF
d_gene: TRBD2; j_gene: TRBJ2-1; v_gene: TRBV11-2; abundance: -; CDR3nt: TGTGCCAGCAGCTCCGCCTATCAGCGGGGGGTAACCCATGAGCAGTTCTTC; CDR3aa: CASSSAYQRGVTHEQFF
d_gene: -; j_gene: TRBJ1-6; v_gene: TRBV19; abundance: -; CDR3nt: TGTGCCAGTACCAGTCAGTGGAGGCATTCACCCCTCCACTTT; CDR3aa: CASTSQWRHSPLHF
d_gene: TRBD1; j_gene: TRBJ1-2; v_gene: TRBV7-9; abundance: -; CDR3nt: TGTGCCAGCAGCCCGGGACAGTCTAACTATGGCTACACCTTC; CDR3aa: CASSPGQSNYGYTF
d_gene: -; j_gene: TRBJ2-1; v_gene: TRBV6-6; abundance: many; CDR3nt: TGTGCCAGCAGCCCCAGGGGTGGGGGGGCTGTCAATGAGCAGTTCTTC; CDR3aa: CASSPRGGGAVNEQFF
d_gene: -; j_gene: TRBJ2-7; v_gene: TRBV28; abundance: few; CDR3nt: TGTGCCAGCAGTTTACGCGGCTACGAGCAGTACTTC; CDR3aa: CASSLRGYEQYF
d_gene: TRBD1; j_gene: TRBJ2-1; v_gene: TRBV25-1; abundance: -; CDR3nt: TGTGCCAGCAGTGTGCAGGGGGACCACAATGAGCAGTTCTTC; CDR3aa: CASSVQGDHNEQFF
d_gene: -; j_gene: TRBJ1-2; v_gene: TRBV5-1; abundance: -; CDR3nt: TGCGCCAGCAGCTTGGCCCCCACACACTATGGCTACACCTTC; CDR3aa: CASSLAPTHYGYTF
d_gene: TRBD1; j_gene: TRBJ2-5; v_gene: TRBV24-1; abundance: -; CDR3nt: TGTGCCACCAGTGATAGGGACAGGGGCCAAGAGACCCAGTACTTC; CDR3aa: CATSDRDRGQETQYF
d_gene: TRBD2; j_gene: TRBJ2-3; v_gene: TRBV6-5; abundance: -; CDR3nt: TGTGCCACCAAGCGGGGTGACACAGATACGCAGTATTTT; CDR3aa: CATKRGDTDTQYF
d_gene: -; j_gene: TRBJ2-7; v_gene: TRBV7-8; abundance: -; CDR3nt: TGTGCCAGCAGCGGAGCGCCTAACGAGCAGTACTTC; CDR3aa: CASSGAPNEQYF
d_gene: -; j_gene: TRBJ1-3; v_gene: TRBV7-9; abundance: -; CDR3nt: TGTGCCAGCAGCCCGCCGGGGAACACCATATATTTT; CDR3aa: CASSPPGNTIYF
d_gene: -; j_gene: TRBJ1-4; v_gene: TRBV5-1; abundance: -; CDR3nt: TGCGCCAGCAGTTCCCACGGGGAGACTAATGAAAAACTGTTTTTT; CDR3aa: CASSSHGETNEKLFF
d_gene: TRBD2; j_gene: TRBJ2-5; v_gene: TRBV15; abundance: -; CDR3nt: TGTGCCACCAGCAGAGGGGCCACTAGCGGGGGAGGAACCCAGTACTTC; CDR3aa: CATSRGATSGGGTQYF
d_gene: TRBD1; j_gene: TRBJ1-5; v_gene: TRBV19; abundance: -; CDR3nt: TGTGCCAGTAGGGGGGGAACGGACAGGGAGGGTCAGCCCCAGCATTTT; CDR3aa: CASRGGTDREGQPQHF
d_gene: -; j_gene: TRBJ1-2; v_gene: TRBV28; abundance: -; CDR3nt: TGTGCCAGCAGTCCACCAGGAGGGGAGGATGGCTACACCTTC; CDR3aa: CASSPPGGEDGYTF